The sequence of this T cell receptor beta chain was determined in a study of T cell repertoires in cytomegalovirus infection. Across the study: Both a matching HLA type and CMV infection were indicated by public TCR beta signatures.

This clonotype has at least ten counts. Its specificity is not known. Per germline, CDR1 SEHNR and CDR2 FQNEAQ (reference sequence). The CDR3 spans 15 residues. V shed 5 bases and J 3 bases; nucleotides not matched to a gene: 8. Study-wide results and caveats: Dominant in the ex vivo response were TCR beta clonotypes restricted by HLA-C and specific for CMV.

TCRdb independently ran MiXCR on the reads; one entry per CDR3 protein. In the table there are around 450,000 distinct CDR3 sequences, approximately 11% of which are singletons. V is TRBV7-9 and J is TRBJ2-7, with TRBD1 matching 9 bases. Sequenced: PBMCs. The TCR sequence derives from a human donor in good health (CMV status not recorded). Some clones in this sample may be carry-over from other donors' samples. Written as DNA, the CDR3 is TGTGCCAGCAGCCCCGGACAGGGGCTGCGCTACGAGCAGTACTTC. As protein: CASSPGQGLRYEQYF.